This T cell receptor (beta chain) emerged from a study of Ad26.COV2.S vaccination and SARS-CoV-2 variants. Study at large: Ad26.COV2.S was injected intramuscularly once or twice, 56 days apart.

Overall study findings and caveats: Breadth measured for non-spike TCRs was similar across vaccine and placebo recipients. In vaccinated individuals, spike-specific CD8+ and CD4+ T cell responses reportedly displayed substantial breadth.

Documented treatment: 15 to 20 received Ad26.COV2.S at low or high dose, single or two shots; five or six received placebo; per-sample allocation not given. The samples date from day 63 after the first vaccine or placebo injection. At a Boston site, the person donating was an adult of 18-55 years. Sequencing was performed with immunoSEQ multiplex PCR; in TCRdb, only in-frame clones are kept and a portion is missing. The profile covers 350,000 to 550,000 clones, with roughly nine tenths appearing a single time and about 2.4% taken by the ten largest. On this clone: What it binds is not known.

CDR1 MGHRA and CDR2 YSYEKL come from the germline V gene. This CDR3 region has 17 residues. Trimming shortened V by 1 base and J by 2 bases, and 16 bases separated the two germline ends. This clonotype originated in a person between 18 and 60 years old who received the Ad26.COV2.S COVID-19 vaccine or a placebo. This chain links TRBV4-1 with TRBJ2-3; D is uncertain. Sequenced here: peripheral blood, sampled in a trial of Ad26.COV2.S vaccine versus placebo. CDR3 sequence reads: CASSQVFVPFTTDTQYF. The CDR3 DNA follows: TGCGCCAGCAGCCAAGTATTTGTGCCTTTCACCACAGATACGCAGTATTTT.